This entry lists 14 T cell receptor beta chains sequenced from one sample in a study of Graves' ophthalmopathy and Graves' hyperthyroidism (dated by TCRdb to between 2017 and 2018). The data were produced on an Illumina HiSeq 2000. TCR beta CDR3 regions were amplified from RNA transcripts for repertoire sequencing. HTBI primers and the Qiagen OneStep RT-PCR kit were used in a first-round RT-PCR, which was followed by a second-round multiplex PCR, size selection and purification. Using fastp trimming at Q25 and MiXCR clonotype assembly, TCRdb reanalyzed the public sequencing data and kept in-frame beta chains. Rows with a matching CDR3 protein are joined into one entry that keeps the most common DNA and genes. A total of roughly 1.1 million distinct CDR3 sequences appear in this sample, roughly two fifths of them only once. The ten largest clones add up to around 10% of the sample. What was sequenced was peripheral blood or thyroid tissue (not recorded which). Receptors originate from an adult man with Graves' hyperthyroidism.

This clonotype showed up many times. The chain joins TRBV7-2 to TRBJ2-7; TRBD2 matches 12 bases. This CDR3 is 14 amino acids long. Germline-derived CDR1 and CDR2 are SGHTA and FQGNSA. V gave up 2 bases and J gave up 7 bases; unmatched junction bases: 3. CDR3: CASSLRLAGGEQYF. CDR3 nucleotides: TGTGCCAGCAGCTTAAGGCTAGCGGGGGGGGAGCAGTACTTC. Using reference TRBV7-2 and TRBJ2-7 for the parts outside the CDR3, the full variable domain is GAGVSQSPSNKVTEKGKDVELRCDPISGHTALYWYRQSLGQGLEFLIYFQGNSAPDKSGLPSDRFSAERTGGSVSTLTIQRTQQEDSAVYLCASSLRLAGGEQYFGPGTRLTVT.

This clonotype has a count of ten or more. The CDR3 is CATSAMGGAQETQYF. The CDR3 DNA is TGTGCCACCTCCGCAATGGGGGGGGCCCAAGAGACCCAGTACTTC. The rearrangement links TRBV24-1 to TRBJ2-5; TRBD2 might be the D (7 bases). There are 15 residues in the CDR3. Trimming stripped 9 bases from V and 1 base from J, with 17 bases between. Germline loops: CDR1 KGHDR, CDR2 SFDVKD.

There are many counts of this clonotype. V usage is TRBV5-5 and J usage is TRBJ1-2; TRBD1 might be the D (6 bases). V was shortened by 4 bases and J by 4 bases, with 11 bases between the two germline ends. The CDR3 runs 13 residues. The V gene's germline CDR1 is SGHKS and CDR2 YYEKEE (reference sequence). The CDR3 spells CASSPRTAYGYTF. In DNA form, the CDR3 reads TGTGCCAGCAGCCCGCGGACAGCCTATGGCTACACCTTC.

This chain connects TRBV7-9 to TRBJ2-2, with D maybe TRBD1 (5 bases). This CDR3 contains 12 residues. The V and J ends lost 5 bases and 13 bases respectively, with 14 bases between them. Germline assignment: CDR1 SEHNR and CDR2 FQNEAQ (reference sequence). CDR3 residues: CASSPSRVRLFF. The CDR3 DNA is TGTGCCAGCAGCCCATCCAGGGTGAGGCTGTTTTTT. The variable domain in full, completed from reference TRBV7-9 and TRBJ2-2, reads DTGVSQNPRHKITKRGQNVTFRCDPISEHNRLYWYRQTLGQGPEFLTYFQNEAQLEKSRLLSDRFSAERPKGSFSTLEIQRTEQGDSAMYLCASSPSRVRLFFGEGSRLTVL.

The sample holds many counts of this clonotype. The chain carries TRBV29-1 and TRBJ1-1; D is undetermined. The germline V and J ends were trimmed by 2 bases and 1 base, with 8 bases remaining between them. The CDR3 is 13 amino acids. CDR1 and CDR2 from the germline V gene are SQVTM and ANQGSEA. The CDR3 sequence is CSVETQRNTEAFF. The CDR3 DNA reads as TGCAGCGTTGAAACACAGCGGAACACTGAAGCTTTCTTT.

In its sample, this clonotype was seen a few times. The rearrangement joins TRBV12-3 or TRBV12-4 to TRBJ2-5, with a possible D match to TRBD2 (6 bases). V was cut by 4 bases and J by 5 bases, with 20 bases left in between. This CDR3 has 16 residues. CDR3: CASSYRAGSPWETQYF. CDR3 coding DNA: TGTGCCAGCAGTTATCGGGCGGGATCGCCTTGGGAGACCCAGTACTTC.

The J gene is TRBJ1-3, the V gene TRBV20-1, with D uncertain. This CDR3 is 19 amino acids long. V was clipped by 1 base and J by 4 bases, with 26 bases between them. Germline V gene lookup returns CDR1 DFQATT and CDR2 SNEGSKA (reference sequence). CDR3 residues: CSARGPLLGALPAGNTIYF. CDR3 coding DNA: TGCAGTGCTAGAGGCCCCCTACTTGGCGCCCTTCCCGCCGGAAACACCATATATTTT.

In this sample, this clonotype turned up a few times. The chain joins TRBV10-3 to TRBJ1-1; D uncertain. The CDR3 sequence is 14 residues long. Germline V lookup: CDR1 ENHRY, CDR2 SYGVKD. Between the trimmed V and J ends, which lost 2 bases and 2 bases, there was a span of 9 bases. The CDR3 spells CAISEHDINTEAFF. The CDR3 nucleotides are TGTGCCATCAGTGAGCACGACATAAACACTGAAGCTTTCTTT.

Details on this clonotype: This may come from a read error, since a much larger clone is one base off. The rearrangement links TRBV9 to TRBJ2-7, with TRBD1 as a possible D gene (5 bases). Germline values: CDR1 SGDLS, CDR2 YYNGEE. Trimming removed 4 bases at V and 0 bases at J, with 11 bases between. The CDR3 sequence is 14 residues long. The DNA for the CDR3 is TGTGCCAGCAGCATGGACACGAGCTCCTACGAGCAGTACTTC. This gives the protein CASSMDTSSYEQYF.

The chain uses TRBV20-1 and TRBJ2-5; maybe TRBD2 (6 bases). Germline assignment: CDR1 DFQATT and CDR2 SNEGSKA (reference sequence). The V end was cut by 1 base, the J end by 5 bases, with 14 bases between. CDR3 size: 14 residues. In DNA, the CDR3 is TGCAGTGCTAGAGTGACTAGTTTTGGGGAGACCCAGTACTTC. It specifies CSARVTSFGETQYF.

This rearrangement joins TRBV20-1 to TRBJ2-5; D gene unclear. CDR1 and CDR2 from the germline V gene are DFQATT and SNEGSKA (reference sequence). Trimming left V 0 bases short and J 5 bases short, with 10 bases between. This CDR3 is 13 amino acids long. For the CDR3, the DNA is TGCAGTGCTAGAGATCCCCAAATGGAGACCCAGTACTTC. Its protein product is CSARDPQMETQYF.

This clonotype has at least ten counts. This CDR3 reads CASSSKGQGGYEQYF. CDR3 bases: TGTGCCAGCAGCTCGAAGGGACAGGGGGGGTACGAGCAGTACTTC. The chain is built from TRBV7-8 and TRBJ2-7; 11 nucleotides match TRBD1. This CDR3 is built from 15 residues. Germline loops: CDR1 SGHVS, CDR2 FQNEAQ. V dropped 4 bases and J dropped 4; count of bases not matched to a gene: 6.

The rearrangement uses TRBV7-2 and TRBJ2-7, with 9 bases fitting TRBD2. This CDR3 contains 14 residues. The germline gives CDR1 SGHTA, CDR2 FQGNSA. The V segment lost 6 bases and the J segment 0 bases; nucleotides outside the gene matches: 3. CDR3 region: CASRISGSSYEQYF. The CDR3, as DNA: TGTGCCAGCAGAATTAGCGGGAGCTCCTACGAGCAGTACTTC.

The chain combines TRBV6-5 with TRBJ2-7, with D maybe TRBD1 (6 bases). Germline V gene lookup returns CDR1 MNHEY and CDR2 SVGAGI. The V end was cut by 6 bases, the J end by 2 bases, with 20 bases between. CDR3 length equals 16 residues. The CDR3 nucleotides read TGTGCCAGCAGACCTCACCTGACAGGTGATACCTACGAGCAGTACTTC. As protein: CASRPHLTGDTYEQYF.